The 27 T cell receptor beta chains presented below share a single source sample, sequenced in a study of response to subunit inactivated influenza vaccine. TCRdb reprocessed the RT-PCR reads with MiXCR, giving one entry per CDR3 protein. The sample consists of under 800,000 distinct CDR3 sequences, approximately 15% of them appearing once. The sample consisted of PBMCs from blood, taken approximately 15 days before vaccination. All receptors derive from a man in his forties or fifties who received an inactivated influenza vaccine.

The chain employs TRBV29-1 and TRBJ1-2; D unclear. The CDR3 runs 13 residues. Trimming pared 6 bases from V and 0 bases from J, leaving 11 bases between. Germline CDR1 SQVTM, CDR2 ANQGSEA. CDR3 sequence (DNA): TGCAGCGTAAGCATCGGAGCTAACTATGGCTACACCTTC. This sequence encodes CSVSIGANYGYTF.

In this sample, this clonotype turned up many times. The rearrangement links TRBV20-1 to TRBJ2-3, with 10 bases that match TRBD2. J was trimmed by 2 bases and V by 6 bases; bases with no gene match: 8. Germline V CDR1 and CDR2: DFQATT, SNEGSKA (reference sequence). CDR3 length: 15 residues. CDR3 DNA: TGCAGTGCCAGCAGGACTAGCGGATCCACAGATACGCAGTATTTT. Amino acid sequence: CSASRTSGSTDTQYF.

This clonotype was found a few times. This sequence joins TRBV7-2 and TRBJ1-2; weak D call: TRBD1 (5 bases). The CDR3 has 14 residues. The germline V gene encodes CDR1 SGHTA and CDR2 FQGNSA. V lost 1 base and J lost 4, with 10 bases in between. CDR3 DNA: TGTGCCAGCAGCTTAGTCGGGGGAACCTATGGCTACACCTTC. Its protein product is CASSLVGGTYGYTF.

There are a few counts of this clonotype. This rearrangement joins TRBV18 to TRBJ2-5, with D unclear. Per germline, CDR1 KGHSH and CDR2 LQKENI. The CDR3 covers 14 residues. V lost 3 bases to trimming and J lost 2 bases, with 10 bases between them. Here the CDR3 DNA reads TGTGCCAGCTCACCGGTCGCAGATCAAGAGACCCAGTACTTC. It yields the protein CASSPVADQETQYF.

This clonotype has more than one count but fewer than ten. V is TRBV5-6 and J is TRBJ1-1; D remains ambiguous. There are 15 residues in the CDR3. Germline V CDR1 and CDR2: SGHDT, YYEEEE. V shed 4 bases and J shed 1 base, with 14 bases lying between them. CDR3 protein: CASSLPKSGNTEAFF. DNA of the CDR3: TGTGCCAGCAGCCTTCCCAAATCGGGGAACACTGAAGCTTTCTTT.

V usage is TRBV18 and J usage is TRBJ2-3; D is unresolved. CDR1 and CDR2 (germline): KGHSH, LQKENI. Trimming pared 3 bases from V and 6 bases from J, leaving 10 bases between. This CDR3 comprises 13 residues. In DNA form, the CDR3 reads TGTGCCAGCTCACCCACTCCCGGGGATACGCAGTATTTT. This gives the protein CASSPTPGDTQYF.

The chain recombines TRBV4-2 with TRBJ1-2, with TRBD1 matching 8 bases. CDR3 length: 14 amino acids. Germline assignment: CDR1 LGHNA and CDR2 YNFKEQ. Trimming took 4 bases from V and 3 from J; bases not matched to a gene: 4. CDR3 residues: CASSPGQGYYGYTF. The CDR3 coding sequence is TGTGCCAGCAGCCCTGGACAGGGTTACTATGGCTACACCTTC.

The chain recombines TRBV9 with TRBJ2-7, with D perhaps matching TRBD1 (5 bases). This CDR3 spans 12 amino acids. Per germline, CDR1 SGDLS and CDR2 YYNGEE. V was cut by 8 bases and J by 3 bases, with 12 bases left in between. CDR3: CARRATGYEQYF. The CDR3 DNA reads TGTGCCAGACGAGCTACAGGCTACGAGCAGTACTTC.

J is TRBJ2-1 and V is TRBV4-1; D remains ambiguous. CDR3 size: 15 residues. The germline gives CDR1 MGHRA, CDR2 YSYEKL. V was cut by 5 bases and J by 0 bases, with 11 bases left in between. The CDR3 DNA reads as TGCGCCAGCAGCGTCCGTCCGAGCTCCTACAATGAGCAGTTCTTC. This encodes CASSVRPSSYNEQFF.

The chain uses TRBV6-2 or TRBV6-3 and TRBJ2-3, with 10 positions matching TRBD2. This CDR3 is 17 amino acids long. The ends lost 5 bases at V and 0 bases at J; junction bases unmatched: 8. The germline V gene encodes CDR1 MNHEY and CDR2 SVGEGT. The CDR3: CASSPGGTSASTDTQYF. CDR3 bases: TGTGCCAGCAGTCCGGGCGGGACTAGCGCTAGCACAGATACGCAGTATTTT.

This clonotype has more than one count but fewer than ten. The rearrangement joins TRBV30 to TRBJ2-1; 8 bases align to TRBD2. J was trimmed by 0 bases and V by 8 bases; bases with no gene match: 15. This CDR3 region has 17 residues. Germline V CDR1 and CDR2: GTSNPN, SVGIG (reference sequence). CDR3 bases: TGTGCCGGAAGACTAGCGCCGCTCGTTCTCTCCTACAATGAGCAGTTCTTC. Encoded protein: CAGRLAPLVLSYNEQFF. Full variable domain (remainder filled in from reference TRBV30 and TRBJ2-1): SQTIHQWPATLVQPVGSPLSLECTVEGTSNPNLYWYRQAAGRGLQLLFYSVGIGQISSEVPQNLSASRPQDRQFILSSKKLLLSDSGFYLCAGRLAPLVLSYNEQFFGPGTRLTVL.

This clonotype was found many times. The rearrangement joins TRBV6-2 or TRBV6-3 to TRBJ2-1, with D uncertain. Germline V lookup: CDR1 MNHEY, CDR2 SVGEGT. V was clipped by 11 bases and J by 4 bases, with 21 bases between them. CDR3 length: 15 amino acids. In DNA form, the CDR3 reads TGTGCCTCCTCCCGGACCGGCTTCTTATACAATGAGCAGTTCTTC. Residues: CASSRTGFLYNEQFF.

DNA for the CDR3: TGTGCCATCAGTGCCTTAGGTGTGGGCTACACCTTC. Translation gives CAISALGVGYTF. The V call is TRBV10-3, the J call TRBJ1-2; D uncertain. The V gene lost 4 bases and the J gene lost 8 bases, with 11 bases spanning the gap. Germline lookup yields CDR1 ENHRY and CDR2 SYGVKD. The CDR3 is made up of 12 amino acids.

With regard to this clonotype: At one end the junction does not follow the germline gene, possibly because of a read error. The chain uses TRBV6-2 or TRBV6-3 and TRBJ1-2; a possible D gene is TRBD1 (6 bases). The germline V gene encodes CDR1 MNHEY and CDR2 SVGEGT. CDR3 length equals 12 residues. The DNA of the CDR3 is TGTGCCAGCAGTTCGTTCGGGACAAGATTCGCCTTC. It yields the protein CASSSFGTRFAF.

This clonotype was counted a single time. This rearrangement joins TRBV5-1 to TRBJ1-1; 10 nucleotides align to TRBD1. The ends lost 1 base at V and 5 bases at J; junction bases unmatched: 8. Germline lookup yields CDR1 SGHRS and CDR2 YFSETQ. The CDR3 extends over 16 amino acids. CDR3 bases: TGCGCCAGCAGCTTGCTGGGACAGGGGACTGTAACTGAAGCTTTCTTT. Translated, it gives CASSLLGQGTVTEAFF. Supplemented by reference TRBV5-1 and TRBJ1-1, the full variable domain reads KAGVTQTPRYLIKTRGQQVTLSCSPISGHRSVSWYQQTPGQGLQFLFEYFSETQRNKGNFPGRFSGRQFSNSRSEMNVSTLELGDSALYLCASSLLGQGTVTEAFFGQGTRLTVV.

The V and J genes are TRBV7-9 and TRBJ1-3; perhaps TRBD1 as D (5 bases). The CDR3 extends over 16 amino acids. V was clipped by 5 bases and J by 0 bases, with 14 bases between them. Germline assignment: CDR1 SEHNR and CDR2 FQNEAQ (reference sequence). The CDR3: CASSRGRASSGNTIYF. The CDR3 DNA reads as TGTGCCAGCAGCCGTGGCAGGGCGAGCTCTGGAAACACCATATATTTT.

This clonotype was detected once. The CDR3 region has the DNA TGTGCCAGCAGTTACCGGGACCCCAACTCCTACGAGCAGTACTTC. It yields the protein CASSYRDPNSYEQYF. The V and J genes are TRBV27 and TRBJ2-7; TRBD1 or TRBD2 may be the D gene (5 bases each). The CDR3 extends over 15 amino acids. The germline CDR1 and CDR2 sequences are MNHEY and SMNVEV (reference sequence). V was cut by 4 bases and J by 0 bases, with 13 bases left in between.

This clonotype was observed a handful of times. The gene calls are TRBV25-1 and TRBJ1-2; TRBD1 matches at 10 bases. With 4 bases clipped from V and 5 bases from J, the junction kept 13 bases outside the gene matches. Looked up from germline, CDR1 is MGHDK and CDR2 is SYGVNS. The CDR3 loop spans 17 amino acids. In DNA, the CDR3 is TGTGCCAGCAGTGGGGTGACGACAGGGGGCAAGTTGTATGGCTACACCTTC. This encodes CASSGVTTGGKLYGYTF.

This clonotype was counted ten times or more. This chain links TRBV11-2 with TRBJ2-1; D may be TRBD1 or TRBD2 (6 bases each). Trimming pared 2 bases from V and 8 bases from J, leaving 25 bases between. The CDR3 contains 18 residues. Germline V gene lookup returns CDR1 SGHAT and CDR2 FQNNGV. CDR3 nucleotide sequence: TGTGCCAGCAGCTTAATTGGCGGGACACGTGATTATTACGATGAGCAGTTCTTC. It yields the protein CASSLIGGTRDYYDEQFF.

J is TRBJ2-7 and V is TRBV27, with 10 bases lining up with TRBD2. This CDR3 has 16 amino acids. Germline V gene data show CDR1 as MNHEY and CDR2 as SMNVEV (reference sequence). Trimming cost V 6 bases and J 3 bases; bases outside gene matches: 11. CDR3 nucleotides: TGTGCCAGCAGCCCTTACCCCCTAGCGGGAGTCTACGAGCAGTACTTC. This encodes CASSPYPLAGVYEQYF.

V gene TRBV15 combines with J gene TRBJ2-2, with D unclear. Per germline, CDR1 LNHNV and CDR2 YYDKDF (reference sequence). This CDR3 is built from 16 residues. Trimming pared 1 base from V and 1 base from J, leaving 10 bases between. The CDR3 here is CATSRVPLMNTGELFF. As DNA, the CDR3 is TGTGCCACCAGCAGAGTACCCCTAATGAACACCGGGGAGCTGTTTTTT.

The CDR3 protein is CASSFKRAYTYEQYF. CDR3 nucleotide sequence: TGTGCCAGCAGTTTTAAGAGGGCCTACACCTACGAGCAGTACTTC. The J gene is TRBJ2-7, the V gene TRBV27; TRBD2 is a possible D gene (5 bases). The CDR3 totals 15 residues. Germline assignment: CDR1 MNHEY and CDR2 SMNVEV (reference sequence). The V and J ends lost 3 bases and 2 bases respectively, with 14 bases between them.

This clonotype has a handful of counts. The CDR3 DNA is TGTGCCAGCAGTTACGCCTTGCCTAGCGGGGGGGCTGCGGATACGCAGTATTTT. It codes for CASSYALPSGGAADTQYF. The genes are TRBV6-2 or TRBV6-3 and TRBJ2-3, with 12 nucleotides matching TRBD2. Per the germline V gene, CDR1 is MNHEY and CDR2 is SVGEGT. The ends lost 2 bases at V and 6 bases at J; junction bases unmatched: 12. The CDR3 runs to 18 residues.

This clonotype was seen at least ten times. The chain is built from TRBV20-1 and TRBJ2-1; 11 positions match TRBD2. With 3 bases clipped from V and 15 bases from J, the junction kept 16 bases outside the gene matches. The germline gives CDR1 DFQATT, CDR2 SNEGSKA (reference sequence). This CDR3 contains 15 residues. The CDR3: CSASPRGTSGLRGFF. DNA for the CDR3: TGCAGTGCTAGCCCAAGGGGGACTAGCGGCCTTAGAGGGTTCTTC.

V and J are TRBV28 and TRBJ2-1; 8 nucleotides agree with TRBD1. J gave up 0 bases and V 4 bases, and 5 bases lay outside the gene matches. This CDR3 is 16 amino acids long. In germline, CDR1 is MDHEN, CDR2 SYDVKM. The CDR3 region is CASSSQGARSYNEQFF. The CDR3 DNA follows: TGTGCCAGCAGTTCCCAGGGGGCCCGCTCCTACAATGAGCAGTTCTTC.

This CDR3 is CASSRTRGETQYF. In DNA form, the CDR3 reads TGTGCCAGCAGTCGTACCCGAGGCGAGACCCAGTACTTC. V and J are TRBV6-2 or TRBV6-3 and TRBJ2-5; the D is unclear. Germline-derived CDR1 and CDR2 are MNHEY and SVGEGT. The CDR3 spans 13 residues. V dropped 5 bases and J dropped 5 bases, with 12 bases sitting between them.

There are a few counts of this clonotype. The V and J genes are TRBV2 and TRBJ2-2; the match to TRBD2 covers 7 bases. Germline CDR1 is SNHLY and CDR2 is FYNNEI. The J segment lost 6 bases and the V segment lost 7 bases, leaving 5 bases of the junction unmatched. The CDR3 covers 13 residues. CDR3 region: CASMASGAGELFF. In nucleotides, the CDR3 is TGTGCCAGCATGGCTAGCGGCGCCGGGGAGCTGTTTTTT.